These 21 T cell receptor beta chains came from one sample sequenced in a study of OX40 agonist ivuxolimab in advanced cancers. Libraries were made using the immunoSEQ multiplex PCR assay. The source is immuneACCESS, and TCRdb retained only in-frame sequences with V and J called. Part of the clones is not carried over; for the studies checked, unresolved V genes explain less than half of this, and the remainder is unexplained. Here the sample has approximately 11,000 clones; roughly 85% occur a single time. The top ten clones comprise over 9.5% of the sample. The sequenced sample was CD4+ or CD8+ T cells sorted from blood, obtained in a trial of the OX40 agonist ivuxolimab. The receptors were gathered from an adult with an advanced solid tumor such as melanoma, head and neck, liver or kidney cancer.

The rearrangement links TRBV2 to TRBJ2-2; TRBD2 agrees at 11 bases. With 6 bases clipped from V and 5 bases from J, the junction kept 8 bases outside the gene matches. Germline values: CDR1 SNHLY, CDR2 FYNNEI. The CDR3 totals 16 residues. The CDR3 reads CASRDIAGGVTGELFF. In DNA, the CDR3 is TGTGCCAGCAGGGATATAGCGGGAGGGGTAACCGGGGAGCTGTTTTTT.

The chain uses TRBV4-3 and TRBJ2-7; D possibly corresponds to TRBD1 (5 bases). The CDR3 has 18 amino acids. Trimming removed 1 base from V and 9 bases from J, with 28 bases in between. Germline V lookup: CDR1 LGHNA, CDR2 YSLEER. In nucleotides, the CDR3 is TGCGCCAGCAGCCAAGGGGGCCCCGACAGTCCCCTTTGGGCCGGGCAGTACTTC. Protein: CASSQGGPDSPLWAGQYF.

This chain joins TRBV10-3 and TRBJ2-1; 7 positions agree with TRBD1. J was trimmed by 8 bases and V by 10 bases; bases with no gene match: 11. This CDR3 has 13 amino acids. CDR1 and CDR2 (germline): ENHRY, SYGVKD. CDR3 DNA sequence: TGTGCCACTTCCGGGACAGTGTACGATGAGCAGTTCTTC. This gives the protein CATSGTVYDEQFF.

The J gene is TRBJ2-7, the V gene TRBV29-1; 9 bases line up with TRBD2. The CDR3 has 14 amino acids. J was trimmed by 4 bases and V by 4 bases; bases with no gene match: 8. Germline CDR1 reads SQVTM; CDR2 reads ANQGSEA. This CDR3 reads CSVVWAGGGYEQYF. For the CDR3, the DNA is TGCAGCGTTGTTTGGGCGGGAGGGGGTTACGAGCAGTACTTC.

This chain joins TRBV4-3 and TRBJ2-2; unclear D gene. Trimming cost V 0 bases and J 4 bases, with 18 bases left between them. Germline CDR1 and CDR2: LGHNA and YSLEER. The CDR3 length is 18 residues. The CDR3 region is CASSQDSLIATVTGELFF. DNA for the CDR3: TGCGCCAGCAGCCAAGATTCCCTCATCGCGACGGTCACCGGGGAGCTGTTTTTT.

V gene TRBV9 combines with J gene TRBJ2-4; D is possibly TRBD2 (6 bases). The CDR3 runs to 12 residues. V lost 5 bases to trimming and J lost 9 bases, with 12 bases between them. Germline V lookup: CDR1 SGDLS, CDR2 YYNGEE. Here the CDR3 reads CASSGGSGIQYF. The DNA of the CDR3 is TGTGCCAGCAGTGGGGGGTCAGGCATTCAGTACTTC.

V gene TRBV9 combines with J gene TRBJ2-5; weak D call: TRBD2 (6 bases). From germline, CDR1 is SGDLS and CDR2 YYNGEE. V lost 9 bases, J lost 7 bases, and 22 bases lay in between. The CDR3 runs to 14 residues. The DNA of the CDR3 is TGTGCCACCTCCCCGGGGGTCCAAGATTGGACCCAGTACTTC. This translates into CATSPGVQDWTQYF.

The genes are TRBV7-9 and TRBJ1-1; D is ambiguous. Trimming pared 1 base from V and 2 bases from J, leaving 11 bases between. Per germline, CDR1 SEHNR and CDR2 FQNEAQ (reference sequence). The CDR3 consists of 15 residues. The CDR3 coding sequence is TGTGCCAGCAGCTTAGGCCCCTACGGAAACACTGAAGCTTTCTTT. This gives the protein CASSLGPYGNTEAFF.

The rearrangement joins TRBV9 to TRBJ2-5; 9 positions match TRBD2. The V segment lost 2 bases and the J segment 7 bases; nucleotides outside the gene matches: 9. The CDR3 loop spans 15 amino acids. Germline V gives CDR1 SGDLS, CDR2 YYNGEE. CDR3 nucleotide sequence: TGTGCCAGCAGCGTTGAAGGGACTAGCACCGGGACCCAGTACTTC. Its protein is CASSVEGTSTGTQYF.

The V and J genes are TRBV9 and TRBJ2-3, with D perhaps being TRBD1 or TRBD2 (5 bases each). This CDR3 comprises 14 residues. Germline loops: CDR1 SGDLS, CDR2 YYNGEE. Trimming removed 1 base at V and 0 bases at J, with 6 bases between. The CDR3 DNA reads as TGTGCCAGCAGCGTATGGGACAGCACAGATACGCAGTATTTT. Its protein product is CASSVWDSTDTQYF. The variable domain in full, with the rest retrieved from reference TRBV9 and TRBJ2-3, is DSGVTQTPKHLITATGQRVTLRCSPRSGDLSVYWYQQSLDQGLQFLIQYYNGEERAKGNILERFSAQQFPDLHSELNLSSLELGDSALYFCASSVWDSTDTQYFGPGTRLTVL.

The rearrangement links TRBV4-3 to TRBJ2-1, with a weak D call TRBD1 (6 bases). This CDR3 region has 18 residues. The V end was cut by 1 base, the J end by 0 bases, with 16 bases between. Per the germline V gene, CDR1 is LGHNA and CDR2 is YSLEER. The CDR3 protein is CASSQGFEQGSSYNEQFF. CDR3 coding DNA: TGCGCCAGCAGCCAAGGGTTTGAGCAGGGGAGCTCCTACAATGAGCAGTTCTTC.

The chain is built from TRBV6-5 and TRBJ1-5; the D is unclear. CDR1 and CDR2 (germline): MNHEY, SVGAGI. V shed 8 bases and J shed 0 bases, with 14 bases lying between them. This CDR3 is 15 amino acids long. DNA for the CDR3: TGTGCCAGCCGGGGATCAATGAATAGCAATCAGCCCCAGCATTTT. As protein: CASRGSMNSNQPQHF.

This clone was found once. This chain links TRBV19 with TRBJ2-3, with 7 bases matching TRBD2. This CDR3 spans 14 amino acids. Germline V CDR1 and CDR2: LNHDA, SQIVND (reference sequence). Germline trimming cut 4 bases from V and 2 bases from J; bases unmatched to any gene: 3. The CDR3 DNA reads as TGTGCCAGTAGTACGCTAGCGGTCACAGATACGCAGTATTTT. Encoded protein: CASSTLAVTDTQYF.

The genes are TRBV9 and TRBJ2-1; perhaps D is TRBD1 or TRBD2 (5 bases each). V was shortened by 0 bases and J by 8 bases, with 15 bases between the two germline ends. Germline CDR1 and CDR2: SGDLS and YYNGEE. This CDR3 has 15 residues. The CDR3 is CASSVVDWGWDEQFF. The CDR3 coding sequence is TGTGCCAGCAGCGTAGTGGACTGGGGGTGGGATGAGCAGTTCTTC.

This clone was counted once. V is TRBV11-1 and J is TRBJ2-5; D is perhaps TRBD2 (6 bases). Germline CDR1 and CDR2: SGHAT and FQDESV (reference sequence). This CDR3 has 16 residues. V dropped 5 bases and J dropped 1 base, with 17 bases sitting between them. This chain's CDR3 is CASSLGKGLPQETQYF. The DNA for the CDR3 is TGTGCCAGCAGCCTCGGGAAGGGACTTCCCCAAGAGACCCAGTACTTC.

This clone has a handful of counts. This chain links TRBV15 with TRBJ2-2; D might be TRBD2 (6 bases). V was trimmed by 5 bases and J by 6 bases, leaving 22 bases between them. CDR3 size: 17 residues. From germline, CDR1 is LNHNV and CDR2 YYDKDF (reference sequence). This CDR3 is CATSAFNRRVRSGELFF. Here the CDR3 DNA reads TGTGCCACCAGCGCCTTTAATCGGAGGGTTCGATCCGGGGAGCTGTTTTTT.

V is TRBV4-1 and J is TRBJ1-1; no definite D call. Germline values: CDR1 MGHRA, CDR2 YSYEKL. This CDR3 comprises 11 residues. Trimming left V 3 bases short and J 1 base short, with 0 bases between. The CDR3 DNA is TGCGCCAGCAGCCAGAACACTGAAGCTTTCTTT. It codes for CASSQNTEAFF.

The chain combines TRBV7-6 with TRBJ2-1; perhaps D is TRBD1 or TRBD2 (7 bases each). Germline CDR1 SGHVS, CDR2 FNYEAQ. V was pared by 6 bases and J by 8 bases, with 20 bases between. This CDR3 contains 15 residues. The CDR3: CASRAGGGAGDEQFF. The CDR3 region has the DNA TGTGCCAGCAGGGCAGGGGGGGGCGCGGGTGATGAGCAGTTCTTC.

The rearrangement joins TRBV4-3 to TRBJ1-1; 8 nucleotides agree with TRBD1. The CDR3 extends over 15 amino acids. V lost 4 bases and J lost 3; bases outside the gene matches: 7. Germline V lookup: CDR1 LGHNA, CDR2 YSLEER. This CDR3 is CASSPMTGDHTEAFF. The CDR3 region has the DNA TGCGCCAGCAGCCCTATGACAGGGGATCACACTGAAGCTTTCTTT.

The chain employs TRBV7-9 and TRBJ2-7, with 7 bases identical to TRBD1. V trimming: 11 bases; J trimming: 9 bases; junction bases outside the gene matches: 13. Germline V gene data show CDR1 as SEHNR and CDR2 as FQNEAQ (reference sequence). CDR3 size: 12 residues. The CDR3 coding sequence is TGTGCCTGTGGGACAGATTTTCCGACGCAGTACTTC. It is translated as CACGTDFPTQYF.

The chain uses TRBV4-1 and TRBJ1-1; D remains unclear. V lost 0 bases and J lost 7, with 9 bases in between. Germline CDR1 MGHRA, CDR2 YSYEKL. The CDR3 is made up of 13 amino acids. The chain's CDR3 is CASSQDLAGEAFF. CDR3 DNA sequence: TGCGCCAGCAGCCAAGATCTTGCAGGTGAAGCTTTCTTT.